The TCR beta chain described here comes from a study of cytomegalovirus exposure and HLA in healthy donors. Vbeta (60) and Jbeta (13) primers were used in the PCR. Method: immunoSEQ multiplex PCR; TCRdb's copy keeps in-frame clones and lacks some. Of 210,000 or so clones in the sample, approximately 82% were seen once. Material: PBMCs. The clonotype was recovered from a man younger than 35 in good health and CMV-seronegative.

The DNA for the CDR3 is TGTGCCAGCAGCTTAGCGGGCGGGTGGAACACTGAAGCTTTCTTT. It translates to CASSLAGGWNTEAFF. This chain uses TRBV7-9 with TRBJ1-1; D not resolved. The V end was cut by 0 bases, the J end by 1 base, with 9 bases between. The CDR3 has 15 residues. From germline, CDR1 is SEHNR and CDR2 FQNEAQ (reference sequence).